One T cell receptor beta chain is described in this entry. Its antigen is currently unknown. This entry belongs to a study of a mutant IDH1 vaccine in newly diagnosed glioma. For the study at large: Vaccinations were initiated 4-6 weeks following radiotherapy alone, or were given together with temozolomide cycles.

This CDR3 contains 12 residues. Unmatched junction bases numbered 0, after V lost 5 bases and J lost 5 bases. Germline V lookup: CDR1 MNHNY, CDR2 SVGAGI (reference sequence). The time point here: week 11, during vaccination. Doses of 300 ug of mutant IDH1 20-mer peptide were given with topical imiquimod. Generated by immunoSEQ multiplex PCR, the TCRdb table keeps only in-frame clones and is missing some. The repertoire holds approximately 24,000 clones, 70% to 80% seen once, with roughly 9.5% in the top ten. The receptor comes from a woman under 30 with glioma. Sequences were derived from PBMCs, sampled from a glioma patient whose treatment included an IDH1 peptide vaccine. The chain recombines TRBV6-6 with TRBJ2-5; 9 bases are a match to TRBD1. The CDR3 protein is CASSDRGETQYF. CDR3 sequence (DNA): TGTGCCAGCAGTGACAGGGGGGAGACCCAGTACTTC.